This T cell receptor (beta chain) was sequenced during a study of beta chain features in type 1 diabetes. Study results and limitations: Across all four CD4+ subsets, people with type 1 diabetes showed modestly shorter TCRB CDR3s.

The sample holds a few counts of this clone. Its antigen is as yet unknown. Without exception, sorted populations had purity beyond 98%. After removal of 3 bases from V and 4 bases from J, the junction contained 5 bases not matched to a gene. Germline lookup yields CDR1 ENHRY and CDR2 SYGVKD. This CDR3 comprises 14 residues. The sequenced template was cDNA made from the entire isolated RNA. The repertoire was sequenced with immunoSEQ multiplex PCR; TCRdb's copy has only in-frame clones and lacks some. The profile shows about 120,000 clones, 17% of them singletons. The sample taken for sequencing was central memory CD4+ T cells from blood. The TCR was taken from a man aged 18 to 30 with type 1 diabetes. V is TRBV10-3 and J is TRBJ1-2; 7 bases line up with TRBD1. The CDR3 region is CAISDGQAPYGYTF. The CDR3 DNA sequence: TGTGCCATCAGTGACGGACAGGCCCCCTATGGCTACACCTTC.